The present entry profiles one TCR beta chain with its context. The antigen is not known. Every TCR beta cDNA library bore unique molecular identifiers. From approximately 1 to 10 million T cells, about 500,000 cDNA molecules were obtained. MiXCR, applied by TCRdb to the PCR reads, yields one record per CDR3 protein. The repertoire has roughly 620,000 distinct CDR3 sequences, roughly 45% of them found once; the top ten carry about 1.5%. CDR1 and CDR2 (germline): SEHNR, FQNEAQ (reference sequence). The CDR3 is made up of 12 amino acids. Deletions cut 5 bases from V and 8 bases from J, with 10 bases between. This entry belongs to a study of post-analysis software for immune sequencing data. The overall study: Patients had relapsing-remitting, secondary progressive or progressive-relapsing multiple sclerosis; some lacked subtype.

Study observations and caveats: Roughly 5 TRBV segments occurring more often in patients than controls included TRBV5-6, TRBV5-1 and TRBV20-1. Strong co-clustering by F measure linked samples that shared a preparation batch. Multiple sclerosis patients showed significantly lower normalized Chao1 diversity than controls did.

The sample taken for sequencing was blood. The J gene is TRBJ2-1, the V gene TRBV7-9, with D uncertain. This receptor was taken from a girl under 18 with multiple sclerosis. The CDR3 reads CASSLLADEQFF. CDR3 sequence (DNA): TGTGCCAGCAGCCTACTCGCGGATGAGCAGTTCTTC.